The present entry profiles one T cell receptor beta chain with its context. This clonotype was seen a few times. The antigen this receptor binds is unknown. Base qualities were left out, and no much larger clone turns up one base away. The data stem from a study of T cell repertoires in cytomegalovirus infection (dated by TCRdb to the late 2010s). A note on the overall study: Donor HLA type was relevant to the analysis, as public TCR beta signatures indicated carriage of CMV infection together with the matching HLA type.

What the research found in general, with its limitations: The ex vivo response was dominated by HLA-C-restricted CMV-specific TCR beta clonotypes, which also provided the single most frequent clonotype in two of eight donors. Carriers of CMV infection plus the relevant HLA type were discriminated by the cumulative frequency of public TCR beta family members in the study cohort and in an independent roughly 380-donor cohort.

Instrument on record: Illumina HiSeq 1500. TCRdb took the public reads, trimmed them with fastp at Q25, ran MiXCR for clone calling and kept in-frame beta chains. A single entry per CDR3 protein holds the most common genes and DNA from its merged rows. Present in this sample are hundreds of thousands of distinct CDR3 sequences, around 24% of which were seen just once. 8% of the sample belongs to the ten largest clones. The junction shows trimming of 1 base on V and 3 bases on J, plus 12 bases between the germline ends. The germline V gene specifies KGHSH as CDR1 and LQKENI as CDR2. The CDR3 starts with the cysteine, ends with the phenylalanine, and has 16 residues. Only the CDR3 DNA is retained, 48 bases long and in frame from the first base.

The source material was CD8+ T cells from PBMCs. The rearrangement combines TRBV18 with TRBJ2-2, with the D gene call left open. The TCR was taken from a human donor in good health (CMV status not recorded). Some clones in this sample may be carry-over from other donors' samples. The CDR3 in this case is CASSPLWDQDTGELFF. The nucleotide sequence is TGTGCCAGCTCACCACTCTGGGATCAGGACACCGGGGAGCTGTTTTTT.